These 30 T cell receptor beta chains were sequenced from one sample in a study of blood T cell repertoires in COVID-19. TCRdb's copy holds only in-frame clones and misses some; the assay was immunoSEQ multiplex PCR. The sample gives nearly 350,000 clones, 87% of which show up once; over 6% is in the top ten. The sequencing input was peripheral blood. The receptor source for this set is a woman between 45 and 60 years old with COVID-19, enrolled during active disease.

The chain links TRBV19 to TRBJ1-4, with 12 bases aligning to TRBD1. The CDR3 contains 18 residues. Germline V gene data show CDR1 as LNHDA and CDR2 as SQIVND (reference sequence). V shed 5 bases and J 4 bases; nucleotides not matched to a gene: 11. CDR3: CASSQTGTGGFVNEKLFF. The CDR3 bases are TGTGCCAGTAGTCAAACCGGGACAGGGGGCTTTGTTAATGAAAAACTGTTTTTT.

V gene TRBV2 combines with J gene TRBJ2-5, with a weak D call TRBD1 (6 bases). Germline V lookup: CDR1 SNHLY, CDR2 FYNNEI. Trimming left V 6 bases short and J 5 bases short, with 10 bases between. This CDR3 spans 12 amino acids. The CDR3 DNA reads TGTGCCAGCAGCTACAGGGTGGAGACCCAGTACTTC. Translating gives CASSYRVETQYF.

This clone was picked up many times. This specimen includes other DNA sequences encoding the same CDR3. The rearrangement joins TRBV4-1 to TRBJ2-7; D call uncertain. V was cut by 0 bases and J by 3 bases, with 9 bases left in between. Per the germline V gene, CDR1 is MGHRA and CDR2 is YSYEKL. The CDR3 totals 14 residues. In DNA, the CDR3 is TGCGCCAGCAGCCAAGATCGAGGAAACTACGAGCAGTACTTC. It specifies CASSQDRGNYEQYF.

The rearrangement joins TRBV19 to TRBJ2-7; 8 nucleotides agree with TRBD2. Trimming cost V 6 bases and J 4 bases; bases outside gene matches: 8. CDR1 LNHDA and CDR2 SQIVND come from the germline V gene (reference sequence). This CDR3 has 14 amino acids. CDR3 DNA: TGTGCCAGTAGATCGGGAGGGTCGGGTTACGAGCAGTACTTC. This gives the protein CASRSGGSGYEQYF.

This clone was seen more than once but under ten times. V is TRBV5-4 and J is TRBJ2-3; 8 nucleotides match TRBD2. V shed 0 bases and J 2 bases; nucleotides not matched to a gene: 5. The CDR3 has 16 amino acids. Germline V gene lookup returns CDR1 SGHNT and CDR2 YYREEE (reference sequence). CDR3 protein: CASSLGPGGSTDTQYF. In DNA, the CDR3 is TGTGCCAGCAGCTTGGGTCCGGGAGGGTCCACAGATACGCAGTATTTT.

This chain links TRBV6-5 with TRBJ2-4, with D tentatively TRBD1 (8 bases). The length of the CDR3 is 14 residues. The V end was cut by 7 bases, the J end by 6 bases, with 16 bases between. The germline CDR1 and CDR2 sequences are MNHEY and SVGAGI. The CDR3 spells CASTDRGGANIQYF. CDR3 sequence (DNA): TGTGCCAGCACCGACAGGGGAGGGGCAAACATTCAGTACTTC.

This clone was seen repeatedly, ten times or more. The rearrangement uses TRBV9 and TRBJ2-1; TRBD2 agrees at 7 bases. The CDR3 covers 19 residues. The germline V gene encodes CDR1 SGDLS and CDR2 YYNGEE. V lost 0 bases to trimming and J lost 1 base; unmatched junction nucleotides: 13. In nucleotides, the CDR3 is TGTGCCAGCAGCGTAGTCGATGGCTCCTCTAGCGGATCCTACAATGAGCAGTTCTTC. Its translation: CASSVVDGSSSGSYNEQFF.

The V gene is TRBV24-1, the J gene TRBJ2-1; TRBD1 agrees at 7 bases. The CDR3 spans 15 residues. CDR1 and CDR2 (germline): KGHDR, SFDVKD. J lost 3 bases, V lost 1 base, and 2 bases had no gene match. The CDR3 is CATSDLRDSYNEQFF. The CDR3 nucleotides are TGTGCCACCAGTGATTTACGGGACAGCTACAATGAGCAGTTCTTC.

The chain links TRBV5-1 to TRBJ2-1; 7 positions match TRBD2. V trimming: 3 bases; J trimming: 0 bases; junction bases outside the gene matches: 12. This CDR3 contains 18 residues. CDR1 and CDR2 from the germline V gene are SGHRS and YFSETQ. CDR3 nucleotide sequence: TGCGCCAGCAGCTCAGGAGGGCTAGCGGATAGCTCCTACAATGAGCAGTTCTTC. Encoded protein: CASSSGGLADSSYNEQFF.

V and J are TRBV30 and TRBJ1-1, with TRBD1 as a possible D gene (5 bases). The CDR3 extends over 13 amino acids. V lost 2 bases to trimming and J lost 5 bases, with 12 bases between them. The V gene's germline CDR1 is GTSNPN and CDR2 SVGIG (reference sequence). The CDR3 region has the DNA TGTGCCTGGAGTATCCGGGGGGGGACTGAAGCTTTCTTT. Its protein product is CAWSIRGGTEAFF.

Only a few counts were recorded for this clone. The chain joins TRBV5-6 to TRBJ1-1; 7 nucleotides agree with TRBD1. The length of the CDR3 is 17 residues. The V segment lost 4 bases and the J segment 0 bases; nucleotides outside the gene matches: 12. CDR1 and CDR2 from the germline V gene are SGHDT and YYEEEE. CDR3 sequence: CASSPTMTGFMNTEAFF. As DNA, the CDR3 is TGTGCCAGCAGCCCCACTATGACAGGGTTCATGAACACTGAAGCTTTCTTT. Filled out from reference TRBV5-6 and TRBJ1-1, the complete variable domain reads DAGVTQSPTHLIKTRGQQVTLRCSPKSGHDTVSWYQQALGQGPQFIFQYYEEEERQRGNFPDRFSGHQFPNYSSELNVNALLLGDSALYLCASSPTMTGFMNTEAFFGQGTRLTVV.

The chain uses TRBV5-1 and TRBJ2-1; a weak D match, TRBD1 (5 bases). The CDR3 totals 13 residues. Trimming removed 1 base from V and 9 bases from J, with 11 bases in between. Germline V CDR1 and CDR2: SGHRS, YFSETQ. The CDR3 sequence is CASSLMVQAEQFF. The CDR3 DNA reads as TGCGCCAGCAGCTTGATGGTACAGGCTGAGCAGTTCTTC. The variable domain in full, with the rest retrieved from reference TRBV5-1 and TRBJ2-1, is KAGVTQTPRYLIKTRGQQVTLSCSPISGHRSVSWYQQTPGQGLQFLFEYFSETQRNKGNFPGRFSGRQFSNSRSEMNVSTLELGDSALYLCASSLMVQAEQFFGPGTRLTVL.

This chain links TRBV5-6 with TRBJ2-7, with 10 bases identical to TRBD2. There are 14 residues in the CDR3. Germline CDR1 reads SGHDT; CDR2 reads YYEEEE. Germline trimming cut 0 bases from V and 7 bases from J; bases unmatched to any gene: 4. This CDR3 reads CASSLAGSGREQYF. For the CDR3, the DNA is TGTGCCAGCAGCTTGGCGGGTAGCGGGAGGGAGCAGTACTTC. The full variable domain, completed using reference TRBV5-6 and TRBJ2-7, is DAGVTQSPTHLIKTRGQQVTLRCSPKSGHDTVSWYQQALGQGPQFIFQYYEEEERQRGNFPDRFSGHQFPNYSSELNVNALLLGDSALYLCASSLAGSGREQYFGPGTRLTVT.

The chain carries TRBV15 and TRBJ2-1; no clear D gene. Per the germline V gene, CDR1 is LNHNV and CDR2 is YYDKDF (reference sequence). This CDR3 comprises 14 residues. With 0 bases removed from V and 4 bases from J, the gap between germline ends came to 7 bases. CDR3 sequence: CATSRDPRYNEQFF. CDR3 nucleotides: TGTGCCACCAGCAGAGATCCTAGGTACAATGAGCAGTTCTTC.

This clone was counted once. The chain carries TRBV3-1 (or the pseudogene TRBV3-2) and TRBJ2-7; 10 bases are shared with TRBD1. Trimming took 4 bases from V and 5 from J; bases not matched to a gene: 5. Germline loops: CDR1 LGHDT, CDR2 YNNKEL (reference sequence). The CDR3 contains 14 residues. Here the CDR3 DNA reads TGTGCCAGCAGCCGAATCGGGACAGGGGACGAGCAGTACTTC. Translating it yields CASSRIGTGDEQYF.

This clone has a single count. The CDR3 spells CASSSDRVLGLRQYEQYF. The CDR3 region has the DNA TGTGCCAGCAGCTCGGACAGGGTTTTAGGCCTTAGGCAGTACGAGCAGTACTTC. The chain has TRBV11-2 and TRBJ2-7; 8 bases map to TRBD1. The ends lost 4 bases at V and 4 bases at J; junction bases unmatched: 18. The length of the CDR3 is 18 residues. Germline V gene lookup returns CDR1 SGHAT and CDR2 FQNNGV.

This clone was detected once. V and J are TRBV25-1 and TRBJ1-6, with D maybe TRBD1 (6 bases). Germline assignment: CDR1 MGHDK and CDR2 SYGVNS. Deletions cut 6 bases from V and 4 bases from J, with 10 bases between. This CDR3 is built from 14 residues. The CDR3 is CASRGGAYNSPLHF. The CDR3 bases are TGTGCCAGCAGAGGGGGGGCGTATAATTCACCCCTCCACTTT.

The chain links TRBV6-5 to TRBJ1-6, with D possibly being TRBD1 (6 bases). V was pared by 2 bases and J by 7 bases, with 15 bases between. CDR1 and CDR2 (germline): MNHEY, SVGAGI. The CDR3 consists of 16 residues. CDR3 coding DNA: TGTGCCAGCAGTTACGGTTCAGACAGGATGAATTCACCCCTCCACTTT. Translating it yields CASSYGSDRMNSPLHF.

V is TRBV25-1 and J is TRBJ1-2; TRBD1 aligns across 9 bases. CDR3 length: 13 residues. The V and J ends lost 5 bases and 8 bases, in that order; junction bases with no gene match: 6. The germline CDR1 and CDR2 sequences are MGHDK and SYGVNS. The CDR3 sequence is CASSRTGGAGYTF. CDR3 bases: TGTGCCAGCAGTCGAACAGGGGGCGCGGGCTACACCTTC.

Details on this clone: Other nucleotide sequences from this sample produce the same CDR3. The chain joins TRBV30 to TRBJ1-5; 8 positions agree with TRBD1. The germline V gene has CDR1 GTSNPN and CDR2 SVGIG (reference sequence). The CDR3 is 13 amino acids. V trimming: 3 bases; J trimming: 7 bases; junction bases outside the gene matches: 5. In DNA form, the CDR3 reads TGTGCCTGGAGCGGACAGGGAGACCAGCCCCAGCATTTT. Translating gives CAWSGQGDQPQHF.

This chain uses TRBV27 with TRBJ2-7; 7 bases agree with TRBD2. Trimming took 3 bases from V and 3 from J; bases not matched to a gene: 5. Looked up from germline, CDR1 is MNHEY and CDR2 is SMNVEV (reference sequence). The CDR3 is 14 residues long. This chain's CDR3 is CASSFSAGLYEQYF. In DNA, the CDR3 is TGTGCCAGCAGTTTCTCAGCGGGACTCTACGAGCAGTACTTC.

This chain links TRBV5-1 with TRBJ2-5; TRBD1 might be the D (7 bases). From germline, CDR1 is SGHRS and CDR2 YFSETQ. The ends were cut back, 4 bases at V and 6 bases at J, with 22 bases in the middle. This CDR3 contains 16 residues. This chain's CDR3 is CASSPQGQGGEKTQYF. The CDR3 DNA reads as TGCGCCAGCAGCCCACAGGGGCAGGGGGGAGAGAAGACCCAGTACTTC.

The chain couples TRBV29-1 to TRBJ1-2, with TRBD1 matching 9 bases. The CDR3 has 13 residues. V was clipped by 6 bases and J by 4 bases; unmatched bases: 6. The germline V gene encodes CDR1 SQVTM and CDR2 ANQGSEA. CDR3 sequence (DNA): TGCAGCGTCTCGACAGGGGGTGCCTATGGCTACACCTTC. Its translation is CSVSTGGAYGYTF.

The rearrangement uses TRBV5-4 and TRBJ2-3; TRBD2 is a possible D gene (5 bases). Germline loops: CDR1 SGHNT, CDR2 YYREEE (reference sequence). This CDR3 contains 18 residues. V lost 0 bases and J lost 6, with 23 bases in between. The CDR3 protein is CASSLGARRTFSFDTQYF. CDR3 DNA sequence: TGTGCCAGCAGCTTGGGAGCAAGGAGGACTTTTTCTTTTGATACGCAGTATTTT.

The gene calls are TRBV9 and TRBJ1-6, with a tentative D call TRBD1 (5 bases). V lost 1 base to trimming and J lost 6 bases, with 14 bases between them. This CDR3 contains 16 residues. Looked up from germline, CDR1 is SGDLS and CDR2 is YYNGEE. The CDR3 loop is CASSVMPRAVNSPLHF. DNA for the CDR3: TGTGCCAGCAGCGTAATGCCCAGGGCTGTTAATTCACCCCTCCACTTT.

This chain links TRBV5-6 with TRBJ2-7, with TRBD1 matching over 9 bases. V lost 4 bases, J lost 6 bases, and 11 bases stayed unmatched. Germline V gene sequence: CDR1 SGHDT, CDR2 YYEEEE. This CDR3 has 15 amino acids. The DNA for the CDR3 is TGTGCCAGCAGCAAAGCGTCCGGGACAGGGAGCGAGCAGTACTTC. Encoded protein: CASSKASGTGSEQYF. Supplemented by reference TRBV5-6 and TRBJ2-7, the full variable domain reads DAGVTQSPTHLIKTRGQQVTLRCSPKSGHDTVSWYQQALGQGPQFIFQYYEEEERQRGNFPDRFSGHQFPNYSSELNVNALLLGDSALYLCASSKASGTGSEQYFGPGTRLTVT.

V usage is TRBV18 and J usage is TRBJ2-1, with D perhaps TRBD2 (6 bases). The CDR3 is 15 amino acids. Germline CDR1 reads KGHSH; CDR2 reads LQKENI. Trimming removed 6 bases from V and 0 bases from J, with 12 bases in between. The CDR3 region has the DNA TGTGCCAGCTCCCTCGGGACTTTCTCCTACAATGAGCAGTTCTTC. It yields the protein CASSLGTFSYNEQFF.

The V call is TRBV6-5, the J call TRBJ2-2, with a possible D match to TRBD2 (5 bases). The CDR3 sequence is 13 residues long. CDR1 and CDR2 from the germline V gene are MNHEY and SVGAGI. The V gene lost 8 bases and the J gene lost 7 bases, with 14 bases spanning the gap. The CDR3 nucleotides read TGTGCCAGCGTCCGGGAATTGGGCGGGGAGCTGTTTTTT. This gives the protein CASVRELGGELFF.

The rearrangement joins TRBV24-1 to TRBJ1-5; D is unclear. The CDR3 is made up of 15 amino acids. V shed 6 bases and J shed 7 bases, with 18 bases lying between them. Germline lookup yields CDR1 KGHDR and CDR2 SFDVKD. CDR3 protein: CATSQRQGFDQPQHF. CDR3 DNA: TGTGCCACCAGTCAGCGGCAAGGGTTCGACCAGCCCCAGCATTTT.

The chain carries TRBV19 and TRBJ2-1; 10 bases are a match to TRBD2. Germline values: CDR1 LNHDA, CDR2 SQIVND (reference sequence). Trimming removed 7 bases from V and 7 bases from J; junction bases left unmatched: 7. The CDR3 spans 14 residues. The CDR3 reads CASTLSGRRNEQFF. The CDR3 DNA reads TGTGCCAGTACCCTTAGCGGGAGGAGGAATGAGCAGTTCTTC.